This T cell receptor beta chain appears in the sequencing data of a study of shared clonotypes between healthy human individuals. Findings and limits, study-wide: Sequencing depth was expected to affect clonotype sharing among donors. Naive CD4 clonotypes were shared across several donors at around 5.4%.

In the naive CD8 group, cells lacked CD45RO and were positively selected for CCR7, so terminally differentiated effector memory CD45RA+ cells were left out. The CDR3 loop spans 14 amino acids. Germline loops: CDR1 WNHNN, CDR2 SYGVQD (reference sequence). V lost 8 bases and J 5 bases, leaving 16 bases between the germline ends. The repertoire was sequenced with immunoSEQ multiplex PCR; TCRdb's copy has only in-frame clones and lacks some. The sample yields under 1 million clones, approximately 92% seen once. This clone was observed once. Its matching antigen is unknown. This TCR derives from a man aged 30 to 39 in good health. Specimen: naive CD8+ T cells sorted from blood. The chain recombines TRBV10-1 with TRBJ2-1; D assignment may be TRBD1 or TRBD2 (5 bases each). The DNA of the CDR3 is TGCGCCAGCCAGGGCCCCCGGGGTAACAATGAGCAGTTCTTC. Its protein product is CASQGPRGNNEQFF.